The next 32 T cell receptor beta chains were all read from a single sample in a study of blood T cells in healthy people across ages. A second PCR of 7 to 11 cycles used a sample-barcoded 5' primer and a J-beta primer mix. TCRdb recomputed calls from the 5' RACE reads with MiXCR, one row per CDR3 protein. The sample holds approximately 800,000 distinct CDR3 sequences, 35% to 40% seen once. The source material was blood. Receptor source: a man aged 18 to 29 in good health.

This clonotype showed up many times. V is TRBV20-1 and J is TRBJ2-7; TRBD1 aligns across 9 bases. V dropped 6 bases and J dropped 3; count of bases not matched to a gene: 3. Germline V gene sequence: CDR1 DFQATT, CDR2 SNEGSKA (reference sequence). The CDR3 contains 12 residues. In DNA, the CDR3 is TGCAGTGCCACGGACAGGGGCTACGAGCAGTACTTC. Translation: CSATDRGYEQYF.

CDR3 sequence reads: CASSYTTGIGYTF. The CDR3 DNA is TGTGCCAGCAGTTACACGACAGGGATTGGCTACACCTTC. V gene TRBV6-6 combines with J gene TRBJ1-2; 7 bases are a match to TRBD1. Germline values: CDR1 MNHNY, CDR2 SVGAGI (reference sequence). J was trimmed by 7 bases and V by 2 bases; bases with no gene match: 4. The CDR3 runs to 13 residues.

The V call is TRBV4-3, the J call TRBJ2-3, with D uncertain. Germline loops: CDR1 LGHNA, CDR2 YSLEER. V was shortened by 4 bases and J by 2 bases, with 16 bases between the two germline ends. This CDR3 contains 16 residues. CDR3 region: CASSLAPQLHTDTQYF. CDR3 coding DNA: TGCGCCAGCAGCCTTGCACCCCAGTTACACACAGATACGCAGTATTTT.

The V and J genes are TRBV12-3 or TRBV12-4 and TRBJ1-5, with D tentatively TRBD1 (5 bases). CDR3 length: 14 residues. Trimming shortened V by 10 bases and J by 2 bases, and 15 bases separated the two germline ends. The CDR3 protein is CATANGGGNQPQHF. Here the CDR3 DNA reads TGTGCCACCGCGAACGGAGGGGGCAATCAGCCCCAGCATTTT.

Here the CDR3 DNA reads TGTGCCAGCAGTGATATGACGGCCGATCAGCCCCAGCATTTT. Translating gives CASSDMTADQPQHF. This sequence joins TRBV2 and TRBJ1-5; D gene ambiguous. Germline CDR1 is SNHLY and CDR2 is FYNNEI. The CDR3 covers 14 residues. With 3 bases removed from V and 5 bases from J, the gap between germline ends came to 11 bases.

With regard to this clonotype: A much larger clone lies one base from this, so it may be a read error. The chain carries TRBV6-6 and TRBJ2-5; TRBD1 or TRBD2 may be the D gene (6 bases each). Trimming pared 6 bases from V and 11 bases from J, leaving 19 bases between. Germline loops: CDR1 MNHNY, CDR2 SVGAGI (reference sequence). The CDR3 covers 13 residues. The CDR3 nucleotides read TGTGCCAGCAGATCCCCACAGGGTCGGGAGCAGTACTTC. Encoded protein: CASRSPQGREQYF.

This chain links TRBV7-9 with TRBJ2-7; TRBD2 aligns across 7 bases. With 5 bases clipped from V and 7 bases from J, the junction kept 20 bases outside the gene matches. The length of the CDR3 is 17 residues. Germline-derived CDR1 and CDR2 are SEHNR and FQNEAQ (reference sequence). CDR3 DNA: TGTGCCAGCAGCCCAGAAAGCGGGACTACAACATACAATGAGCAGTACTTC. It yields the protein CASSPESGTTTYNEQYF.

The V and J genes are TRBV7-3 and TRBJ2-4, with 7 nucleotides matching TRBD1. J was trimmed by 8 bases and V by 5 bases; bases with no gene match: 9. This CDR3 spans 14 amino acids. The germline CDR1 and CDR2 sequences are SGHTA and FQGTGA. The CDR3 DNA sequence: TGTGCCAGCAGCCCCGGACAGGATGGGGACATTCAGTACTTC. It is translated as CASSPGQDGDIQYF. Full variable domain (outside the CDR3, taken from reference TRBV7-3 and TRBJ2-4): GAGVSQTPSNKVTEKGKYVELRCDPISGHTALYWYRQSLGQGPEFLIYFQGTGAADDSGLPNDRFFAVRPEGSVSTLKIQRTERGDSAVYLCASSPGQDGDIQYFGAGTRLSVL.

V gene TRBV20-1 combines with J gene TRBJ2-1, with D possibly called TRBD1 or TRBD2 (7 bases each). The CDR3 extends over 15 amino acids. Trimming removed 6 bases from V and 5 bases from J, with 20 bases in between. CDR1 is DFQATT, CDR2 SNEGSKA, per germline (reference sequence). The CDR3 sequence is CSAPRPQGGHNEQFF. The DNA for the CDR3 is TGCAGTGCCCCCCGCCCCCAGGGGGGGCACAATGAGCAGTTCTTC.

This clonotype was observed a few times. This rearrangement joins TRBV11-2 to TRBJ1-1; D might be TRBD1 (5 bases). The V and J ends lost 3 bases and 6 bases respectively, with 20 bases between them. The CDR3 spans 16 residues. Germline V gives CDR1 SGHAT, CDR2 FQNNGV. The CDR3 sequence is CASSFREGDGDAEAFF. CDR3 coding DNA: TGTGCCAGCAGCTTCCGGGAGGGAGATGGGGACGCTGAAGCTTTCTTT.

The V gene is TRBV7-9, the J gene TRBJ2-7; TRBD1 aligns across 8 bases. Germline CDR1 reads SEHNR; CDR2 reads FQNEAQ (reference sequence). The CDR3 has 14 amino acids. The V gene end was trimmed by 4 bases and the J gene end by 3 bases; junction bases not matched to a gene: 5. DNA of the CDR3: TGTGCCAGCAGCTGGAACAGGGGGAACTACGAGCAGTACTTC. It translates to CASSWNRGNYEQYF.

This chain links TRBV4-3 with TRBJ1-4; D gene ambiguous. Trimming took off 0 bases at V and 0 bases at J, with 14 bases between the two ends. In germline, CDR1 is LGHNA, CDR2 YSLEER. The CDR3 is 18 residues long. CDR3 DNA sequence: TGCGCCAGCAGCCAAGATATAGGACGCCTGGCAACTAATGAAAAACTGTTTTTT. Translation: CASSQDIGRLATNEKLFF.

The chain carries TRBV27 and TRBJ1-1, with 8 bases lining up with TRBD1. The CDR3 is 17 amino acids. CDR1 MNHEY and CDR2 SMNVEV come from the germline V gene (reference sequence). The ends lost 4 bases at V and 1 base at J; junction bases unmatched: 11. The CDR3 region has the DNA TGTGCCAGCAGTTCCCCCGGGACAGGAGGACCGAACACTGAAGCTTTCTTT. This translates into CASSSPGTGGPNTEAFF.

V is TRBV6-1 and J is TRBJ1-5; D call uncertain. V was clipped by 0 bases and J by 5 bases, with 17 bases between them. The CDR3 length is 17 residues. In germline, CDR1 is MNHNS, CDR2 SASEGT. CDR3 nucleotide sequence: TGTGCCAGCAGTGAAGCCCGCGTCTCGATGGCTTATCAGCCCCAGCATTTT. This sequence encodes CASSEARVSMAYQPQHF.

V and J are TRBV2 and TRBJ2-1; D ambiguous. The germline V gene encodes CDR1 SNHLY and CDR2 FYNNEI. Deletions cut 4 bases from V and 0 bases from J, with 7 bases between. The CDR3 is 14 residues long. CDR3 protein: CASSVGFSYNEQFF. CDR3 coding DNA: TGTGCCAGCAGTGTTGGGTTCTCCTACAATGAGCAGTTCTTC.

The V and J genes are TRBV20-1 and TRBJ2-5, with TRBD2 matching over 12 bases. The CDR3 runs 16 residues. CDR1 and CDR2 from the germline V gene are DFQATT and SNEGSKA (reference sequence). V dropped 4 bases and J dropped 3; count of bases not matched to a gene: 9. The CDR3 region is CSATLTSGGRKETQYF. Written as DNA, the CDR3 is TGCAGTGCTACCTTGACTAGCGGGGGCCGTAAAGAGACCCAGTACTTC.

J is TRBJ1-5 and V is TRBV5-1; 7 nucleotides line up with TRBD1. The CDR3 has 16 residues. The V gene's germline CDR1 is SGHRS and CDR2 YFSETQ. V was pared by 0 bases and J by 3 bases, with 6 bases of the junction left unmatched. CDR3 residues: CASSLGPGGSNQPQHF. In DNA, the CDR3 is TGCGCCAGCAGCTTGGGACCAGGGGGATCCAATCAGCCCCAGCATTTT.

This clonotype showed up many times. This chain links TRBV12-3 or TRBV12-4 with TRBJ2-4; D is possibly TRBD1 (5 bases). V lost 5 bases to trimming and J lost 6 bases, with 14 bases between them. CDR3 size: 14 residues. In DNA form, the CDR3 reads TGTGCCAGCAGTCCCCGACAGAGTTTAAACATTCAGTACTTC. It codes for CASSPRQSLNIQYF.

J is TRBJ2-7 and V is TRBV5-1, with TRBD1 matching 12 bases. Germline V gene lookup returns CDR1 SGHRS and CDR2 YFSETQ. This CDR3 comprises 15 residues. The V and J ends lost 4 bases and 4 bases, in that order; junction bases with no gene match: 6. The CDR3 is CASSIGTGGAYEQYF. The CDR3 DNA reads TGCGCCAGCAGCATTGGGACAGGGGGCGCGTACGAGCAGTACTTC.

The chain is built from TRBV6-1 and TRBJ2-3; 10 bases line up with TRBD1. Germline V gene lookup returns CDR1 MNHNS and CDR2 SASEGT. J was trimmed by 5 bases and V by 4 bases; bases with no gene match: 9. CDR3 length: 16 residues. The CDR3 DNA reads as TGTGCCAGCAGTGTCTCCGGGACAGGGGCGGGAGATACGCAGTATTTT. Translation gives CASSVSGTGAGDTQYF.

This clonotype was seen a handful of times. This CDR3 reads CASSLVRVSTDTQYF. The CDR3 nucleotides read TGTGCCAGCAGCTTGGTGAGGGTTAGCACAGATACGCAGTATTTT. The chain links TRBV5-6 to TRBJ2-3; D is possibly TRBD2 (5 bases). This CDR3 has 15 amino acids. Germline V gene data show CDR1 as SGHDT and CDR2 as YYEEEE. The ends were cut back, 0 bases at V and 0 bases at J, with 8 bases in the middle.

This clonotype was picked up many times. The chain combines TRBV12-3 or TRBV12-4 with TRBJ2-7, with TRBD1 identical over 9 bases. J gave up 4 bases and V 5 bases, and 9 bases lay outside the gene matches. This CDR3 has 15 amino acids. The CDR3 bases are TGTGCCAGCAGTAACAGGGGGCTCGAGAAGTACGAGCAGTACTTC. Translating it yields CASSNRGLEKYEQYF.

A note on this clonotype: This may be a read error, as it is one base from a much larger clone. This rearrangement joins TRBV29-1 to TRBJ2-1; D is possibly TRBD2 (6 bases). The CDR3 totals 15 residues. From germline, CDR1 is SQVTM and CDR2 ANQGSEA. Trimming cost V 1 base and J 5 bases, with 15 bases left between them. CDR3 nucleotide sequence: TGCAGCGTTGAAGGGCCTCTAGCGCCGCACAATGAGCAGTTCTTC. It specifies CSVEGPLAPHNEQFF.

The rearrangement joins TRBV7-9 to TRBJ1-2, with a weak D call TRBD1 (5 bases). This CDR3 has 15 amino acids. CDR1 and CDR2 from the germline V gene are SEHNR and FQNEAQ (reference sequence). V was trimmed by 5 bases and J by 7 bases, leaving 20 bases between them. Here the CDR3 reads CASSERGGGRSGYTF. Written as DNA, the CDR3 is TGTGCCAGCAGCGAACGCGGGGGGGGAAGAAGTGGCTACACCTTC.

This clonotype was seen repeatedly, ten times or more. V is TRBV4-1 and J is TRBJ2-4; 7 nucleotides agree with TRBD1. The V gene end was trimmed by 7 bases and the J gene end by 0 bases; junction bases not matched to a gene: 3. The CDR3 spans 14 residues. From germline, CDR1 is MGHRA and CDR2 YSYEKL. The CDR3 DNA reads TGCGCCAGCAAGGGGGCGGAAGCCAAAAACATTCAGTACTTC. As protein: CASKGAEAKNIQYF.

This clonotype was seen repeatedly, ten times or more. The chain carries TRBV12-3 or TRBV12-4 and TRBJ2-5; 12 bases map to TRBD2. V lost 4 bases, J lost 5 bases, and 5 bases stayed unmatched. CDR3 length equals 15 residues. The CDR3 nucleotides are TGTGCCAGCAGTTCCCTAGCGGGGGGGCGTGAGACCCAGTACTTC. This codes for CASSSLAGGRETQYF.

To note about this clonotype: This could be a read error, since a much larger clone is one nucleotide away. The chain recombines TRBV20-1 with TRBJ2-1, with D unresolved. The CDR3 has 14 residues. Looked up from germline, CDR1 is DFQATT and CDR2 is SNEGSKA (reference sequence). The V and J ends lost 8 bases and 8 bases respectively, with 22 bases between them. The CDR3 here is CSTNSPGHRYEQFF. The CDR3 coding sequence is TGCAGTACCAACAGCCCAGGTCACCGGTATGAGCAGTTCTTC.

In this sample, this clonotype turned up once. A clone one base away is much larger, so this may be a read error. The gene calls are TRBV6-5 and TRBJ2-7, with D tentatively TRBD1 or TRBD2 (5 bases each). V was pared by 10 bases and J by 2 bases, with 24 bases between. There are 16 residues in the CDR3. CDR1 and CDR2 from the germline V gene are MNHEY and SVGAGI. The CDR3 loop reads CANSPAMGEGTYEQYF. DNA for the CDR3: TGTGCCAACAGCCCAGCGATGGGGGAAGGTACCTACGAGCAGTACTTC.

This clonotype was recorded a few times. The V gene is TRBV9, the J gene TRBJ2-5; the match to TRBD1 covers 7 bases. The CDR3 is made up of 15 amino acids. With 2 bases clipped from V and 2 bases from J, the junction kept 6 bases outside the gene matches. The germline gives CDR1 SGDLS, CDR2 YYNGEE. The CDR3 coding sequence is TGTGCCAGCAGCGTGAACAGGGGAGTTCAAGAGACCCAGTACTTC. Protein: CASSVNRGVQETQYF.

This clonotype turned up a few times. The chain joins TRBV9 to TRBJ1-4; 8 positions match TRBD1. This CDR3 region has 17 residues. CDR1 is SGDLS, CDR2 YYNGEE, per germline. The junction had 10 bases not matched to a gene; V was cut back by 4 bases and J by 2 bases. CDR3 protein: CASSTRTGLSTNEKLFF. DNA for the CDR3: TGTGCCAGCAGCACTCGGACAGGGTTATCGACTAATGAAAAACTGTTTTTT.

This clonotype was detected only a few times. This CDR3 is CASSLETGRAFF. CDR3 bases: TGTGCCAGCAGCTTAGAGACAGGGCGGGCTTTCTTT. V gene TRBV7-2 combines with J gene TRBJ1-1; 7 nucleotides match TRBD1. The CDR3 covers 12 residues. Germline CDR1 reads SGHTA; CDR2 reads FQGNSA. V was clipped by 1 base and J by 11 bases; unmatched bases: 4.

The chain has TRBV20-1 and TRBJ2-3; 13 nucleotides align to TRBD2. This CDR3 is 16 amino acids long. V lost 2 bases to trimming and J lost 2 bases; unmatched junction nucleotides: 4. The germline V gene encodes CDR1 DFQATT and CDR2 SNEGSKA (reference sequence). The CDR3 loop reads CSARMTSGGFTDTQYF. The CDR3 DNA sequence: TGCAGTGCTAGAATGACTAGCGGGGGGTTCACAGATACGCAGTATTTT.